Listed below are T cell receptor beta chains from one sample, sequenced in a study of Tregs in tolerant kidney transplant recipients. TCRdb keeps only in-frame clones here, not all; method: immunoSEQ multiplex PCR. Among about 240,000 clones listed, about four fifths were seen once. The sequencing input was CD4+ T cells from blood. The origin of the receptors is a human donor in good health. Each CDR3 is given with its conserved first and last residue. The D gene is left open where the match is weak. Where a row states a size, it is once, few, many or the class of an expanded clone; other rows omit it.

NA | NA | TRBJ1-2 | TRBV5-1 | CASSVGHGRYGYTF | TGCGCCAGCAGCGTGGGACACGGGAGGTATGGCTACACCTTC
NA | NA | TRBJ2-3 | TRBV7-9 | CASSFTDTQYF | TGTGCCAGCAGCTTCACAGATACGCAGTATTTT
NA | NA | TRBJ2-3 | TRBV27 | CASSRTVPDTQYF | TGTGCCAGCAGTAGGACTGTCCCAGATACGCAGTATTTT
NA | NA | TRBJ1-1 | TRBV7-6 | CASSLVRKNTEAFF | TGTGCCAGCAGCTTAGTTAGGAAGAACACTGAAGCTTTCTTT
NA | NA | TRBJ1-5 | TRBV2 | CASSARWRGNQPQHF | TGTGCCAGCAGTGCGCGGTGGCGGGGGAATCAGCCCCAGCATTTT
NA | NA | TRBJ1-1 | TRBV9 | CASSVASGPRGAFF | TGTGCCAGCAGCGTAGCTAGCGGGCCGAGGGGAGCTTTCTTT
TRBD2 | NA | TRBJ2-3 | TRBV5-1 | CASSLELAGVTQYF | TGCGCCAGCAGCTTGGAGTTAGCGGGAGTTACGCAGTATTTT
NA | NA | TRBJ2-1 | TRBV6-5 | CASSPGLANNEQFF | TGTGCCAGCAGTCCTGGGCTGGCTAACAATGAGCAGTTCTTC
TRBD2 | NA | TRBJ2-1 | TRBV4-2 | CASSQGVAGYNEQFF | TGTGCCAGCAGCCAAGGGGTAGCGGGATACAATGAGCAGTTCTTC
NA | NA | TRBJ2-1 | TRBV7-9 | CASSSTGKGRNEQFF | TGTGCCAGCAGCTCGACAGGGAAGGGGAGGAATGAGCAGTTCTTC
TRBD2 | NA | TRBJ2-2 | TRBV7-9 | CASRAPLAGGTTGELFF | TGTGCCAGCAGGGCCCCTTTAGCGGGGGGAACTACCGGGGAGCTGTTTTTT
TRBD1 | once | TRBJ1-2 | TRBV10-1 | CASSLGQEYGYTF | TGCGCCAGCAGTTTGGGACAGGAATATGGCTACACCTTC
TRBD2 | NA | TRBJ2-5 | TRBV6-1 | CASSATVKAGPQYF | TGTGCCAGCAGTGCGACGGTTAAAGCGGGGCCCCAGTACTTC
TRBD1 | NA | TRBJ1-1 | TRBV9 | CASSALTGGATEAFF | TGTGCCAGCAGCGCACTGACAGGGGGCGCGACTGAAGCTTTCTTT
NA | NA | TRBJ2-5 | TRBV15 | CATSRDYSVQETQYF | TGTGCCACCAGCAGAGATTATTCAGTTCAAGAGACCCAGTACTTC
TRBD2 | few | TRBJ2-3 | TRBV18 | CASSIAGPSTDTQYF | TGTGCCAGCTCAATAGCGGGACCTAGCACAGATACGCAGTATTTT
NA | NA | TRBJ2-5 | TRBV5-1 | CASSSLTSRQETQYF | TGCGCCAGCAGCTCCCTTACTAGCCGACAAGAGACCCAGTACTTC
TRBD2 | NA | TRBJ2-3 | TRBV4-1 | CASKKLAGKSNTQYF | TGCGCCAGCAAGAAGCTAGCGGGAAAATCAAATACGCAGTATTTT
TRBD2 | NA | TRBJ2-1 | TRBV5-1 | CASSLIPAGGGNEQFF | TGCGCCAGCAGCTTGATTCCAGCGGGAGGAGGCAATGAGCAGTTCTTC
NA | NA | TRBJ2-1 | TRBV21-1 | CASSSVGHEQFF | TGTGCCAGCAGCAGCGTTGGGCATGAGCAGTTCTTC
TRBD2 | NA | TRBJ2-1 | TRBV7-9 | CASSPTSGRPNEQFF | TGTGCCAGCAGCCCGACTAGCGGGAGACCGAATGAGCAGTTCTTC
TRBD2 | NA | TRBJ2-2 | TRBV29-1 | CSALAETTGELFF | TGCAGCGCACTAGCGGAGACCACCGGGGAGCTGTTTTTT
TRBD1 | NA | TRBJ1-2 | TRBV10-1 | CASSPGQAGIYGYTF | TGCGCCAGCAGTCCAGGACAGGCGGGTATCTATGGCTACACCTTC
NA | NA | TRBJ2-7 | TRBV7-9 | CASSLRAGSYEQYF | TGTGCCAGCAGCCTACGGGCAGGCTCCTACGAGCAGTACTTC
TRBD1 | NA | TRBJ1-4 | TRBV19 | CASTGDSRNLNEKLFF | TGTGCCAGTACCGGGGACAGCCGGAACCTTAATGAAAAACTGTTTTTT
TRBD2 | NA | TRBJ2-2 | TRBV7-6 | CASSLRKTSGSGELFF | TGTGCCAGCAGCCTACGCAAGACTAGCGGGAGCGGGGAGCTGTTTTTT
NA | NA | TRBJ1-1 | TRBV5-1 | CASSLAGRVDTEAFF | TGCGCCAGCAGCTTGGCGGGCAGGGTAGACACTGAAGCTTTCTTT
TRBD2 | NA | TRBJ2-3 | TRBV4-1 | CASSQASGGPSTDTQYF | TGCGCCAGCAGCCAAGCTAGCGGGGGGCCTAGCACAGATACGCAGTATTTT
TRBD1 | NA | TRBJ1-3 | TRBV5-1 | CASSLTGTEGNTIYF | TGCGCCAGCAGCCTTACCGGGACAGAGGGAAACACCATATATTTT
TRBD1 | once | TRBJ2-5 | TRBV18 | CASSYTGGQETQYF | TGTGCCAGCTCCTATACAGGGGGCCAAGAGACCCAGTACTTC
TRBD2 | NA | TRBJ2-3 | TRBV19 | CASSNIAGAKDTQYF | TGTGCCAGTAGCAACATAGCGGGAGCGAAAGATACGCAGTATTTT
NA | NA | TRBJ1-6 | TRBV7-2 | CASSTRWDSPLHF | TGTGCCAGCAGCACAAGGTGGGACTCACCCCTCCACTTT
NA | NA | TRBJ1-1 | TRBV20-1 | CSARKDRQAFF | TGCAGTGCTAGGAAGGACAGACAAGCTTTCTTT
TRBD1 | NA | TRBJ1-4 | TRBV2 | CASRGTGEEEKLFF | TGTGCCAGCAGAGGGACAGGGGAGGAGGAAAAACTGTTTTTT
TRBD1 | once | TRBJ2-7 | TRBV11-2 | CASSLDRGTYEQYF | TGTGCCAGCAGCCTCGACAGGGGAACCTACGAGCAGTACTTC
NA | NA | TRBJ1-3 | TRBV19 | CASSITGNTIYF | TGTGCCAGTAGTATCACTGGAAACACCATATATTTT
TRBD1 | few | TRBJ2-3 | TRBV9 | CASSVGQGGTDTQYF | TGTGCCAGCAGCGTAGGACAGGGGGGCACAGATACGCAGTATTTT
NA | NA | TRBJ2-3 | TRBV10-1 | CASSRQDRTDTQYF | TGCGCCAGCAGTCGACAGGATCGTACAGATACGCAGTATTTT